This record covers a single TCR beta chain. As yet, its antigen is unknown. The data derive from a study of CXCR3-negative and CXCR3-positive naive CD8 T cells. Points from the study as a whole: Relative to memory CD8+ cells, whose diversity was much lower, both naive subsets had comparably high diversity. Fresh PBMCs were used in most assays, and CXCR3 expression partially decreased after cryopreservation.

CDR3 length equals 15 residues. Per the germline V gene, CDR1 is MNHEY and CDR2 is SVGAGI. Naive CD8+ T cells displayed a CD45RO-CCR7+CD27+CD95- phenotype. The authors made the TRB cDNA libraries by 5' RACE using UMI labels. After re-calling the 5' RACE reads, TCRdb lists one entry per CDR3 protein, DNA absent. The sample's table shows around 56,000 distinct CDR3 sequences. The gene calls are TRBV6-5 and TRBJ1-1; the D call of TRBD1 rests on TCRdb alone, since no DNA is present to check it. The sample was naive CXCR3- CD8+ T cells from blood. Documented subset: CD45RO-CCR7+CD27+CD95- naive CD8+ T cells lacking CXCR3 (TNR3-). The sequence was obtained from a human donor in good health. Some clones in this sample may be carry-over from other donors' samples. The CDR3 sequence is CASSSEPDRAREAFF.